These T cell receptor beta chains were read from a single sample in a study of blood T cell repertoires in COVID-19. Method: immunoSEQ multiplex PCR; TCRdb's copy keeps in-frame clones and lacks some. The sample shows 70,000 to 85,000 clones, around 82% of them seen only once. The source material was peripheral blood. These receptor sequences come from a man in his sixties with acute or convalescent COVID-19. CDR3s include the opening cysteine and the closing phenylalanine or tryptophan. Fields, in order: clone size, V gene, J gene, D gene, CDR3 protein, CDR3 DNA. A D gene is named only where the DNA matches it firmly. Clone size is stated in some rows and not others, as once, few, many or a class when expanded.

>few|TRBV7-2|TRBJ2-2|TRBD2
CASRRLAGAGELFF
TGTGCCAGCAGACGGCTAGCGGGAGCCGGGGAGCTGTTTTTT
>.|TRBV5-4|TRBJ2-3|.
CASSGLQGFGDTQYF
TGTGCCAGCAGCGGCCTACAGGGTTTCGGAGATACGCAGTATTTT
>.|TRBV7-2|TRBJ1-3|.
CASTGQPSGNTIYF
TGTGCCAGCACCGGTCAACCTTCTGGAAACACCATATATTTT
>.|TRBV9|TRBJ2-2|.
CASSVGGTGELFF
TGTGCCAGCAGCGTAGGCGGTACCGGGGAGCTGTTTTTT
>.|TRBV27|TRBJ2-7|TRBD2
CASREVRSGIHEQYF
TGTGCCAGCAGGGAGGTGAGGAGCGGGATCCACGAGCAGTACTTC
>.|TRBV6-5|TRBJ2-2|.
CASRLTGPTGELFF
TGTGCCAGCAGGTTAACAGGGCCCACCGGGGAGCTGTTTTTT
>.|TRBV3-1/TRBV3-2|TRBJ2-3|.
CASSPSETDTQYF
TGTGCCAGCAGCCCATCAGAAACAGATACGCAGTATTTT
>.|TRBV29-1|TRBJ2-7|.
CSAVAGVGEQYF
TGCAGCGCCGTCGCCGGAGTTGGGGAGCAGTACTTC
>.|TRBV19|TRBJ1-2|TRBD1
CASSPHRGGYGYTF
TGTGCCAGTAGTCCTCACAGGGGCGGCTATGGCTACACCTTC
>.|TRBV5-4|TRBJ1-1|TRBD1
CASSFNRGDTEAFF
TGTGCCAGCAGCTTTAACAGGGGGGACACTGAAGCTTTCTTT
>.|TRBV19|TRBJ1-5|.
CASSTETSQPQHF
TGTGCCAGTAGTACGGAAACTAGTCAGCCCCAGCATTTT
>once|TRBV7-6|TRBJ1-1|.
CASSLGEFRGNTEAFF
TGTGCCAGCAGCTTAGGCGAGTTCAGGGGGAACACTGAAGCTTTCTTT
>.|TRBV12-3/TRBV12-4|TRBJ1-1|.
CASSFLGTRKAFF
TGTGCCAGCAGTTTCCTTGGGACAAGAAAAGCTTTCTTT
>.|TRBV9|TRBJ1-6|.
CASSVGRVNSPLHF
TGTGCCAGCAGCGTAGGCAGGGTTAATTCACCCCTCCACTTT
>.|TRBV4-1|TRBJ1-2|.
CASSQARRLSKGYTF
TGCGCCAGCAGCCAAGCGCGGCGTTTGTCCAAGGGCTACACCTTC
>.|TRBV7-2|TRBJ2-3|.
CASSHTLGTGFTDTQYF
TGTGCCAGCAGCCATACGCTGGGAACGGGGTTCACAGATACGCAGTATTTT
>.|TRBV19|TRBJ2-5|.
CASSPNRETQYF
TGTGCCAGTAGTCCCAACAGGGAAACCCAGTACTTC
>.|TRBV7-2|TRBJ2-5|.
CASSLALHTALETQYF
TGTGCCAGCAGCTTAGCGCTTCACACCGCCTTGGAGACCCAGTACTTC
>.|TRBV3-1/TRBV3-2|TRBJ1-1|.
CASSQTGGHTEAFF
TGTGCCAGCAGCCAGACGGGGGGGCACACTGAAGCTTTCTTT
>.|TRBV5-1|TRBJ2-3|TRBD2
CASRSSGYTDTQYF
TGCGCCAGCCGCTCTAGCGGATACACAGATACGCAGTATTTT
>.|TRBV5-1|TRBJ2-3|.
CASSFDGESTDTQYF
TGCGCCAGCAGCTTTGACGGGGAAAGCACAGATACGCAGTATTTT
>once|TRBV19|TRBJ1-1|TRBD1
CASSIPRQGRTEAFF
TGTGCCAGTAGTATACCCCGACAGGGTCGAACTGAAGCTTTCTTT
>.|TRBV5-4|TRBJ2-3|TRBD2
CASSLGGGGSSTDTQYF
TGTGCCAGCAGCTTGGGTGGCGGGGGATCTAGCACAGATACGCAGTATTTT
>.|TRBV5-6|TRBJ2-3|TRBD2
CASSFYSSGADTQYF
TGTGCCAGCAGCTTCTATTCTAGCGGGGCAGATACGCAGTATTTT
>once|TRBV28|TRBJ1-1|.
CASSHQNTEAFF
TGTGCCAGCAGTCATCAGAACACTGAAGCTTTCTTT
>few|TRBV19|TRBJ1-4|.
CASSHQVPELFF
TGTGCCAGTAGTCATCAGGTACCTGAACTGTTTTTT
>.|TRBV28|TRBJ1-1|.
CASSTFGPLGRAFF
TGTGCCAGCAGTACCTTCGGGCCCCTTGGGAGAGCTTTCTTT
>.|TRBV19|TRBJ1-5|TRBD1
CASGQGFNQPQHF
TGTGCCAGTGGACAGGGCTTCAATCAGCCCCAGCATTTT
>.|TRBV4-3|TRBJ2-3|TRBD2
CASSQEVLAGDTQYF
TGCGCCAGCAGCCAAGAAGTACTAGCGGGAGATACGCAGTATTTT
>.|TRBV7-2|TRBJ2-5|TRBD2
CASRLLGGGAQETQYF
TGTGCCAGCAGGCTTCTGGGCGGGGGGGCCCAAGAGACCCAGTACTTC
>many|TRBV21-1|TRBJ2-7|.
CASITTAYEQYF
TGTGCCAGCATCACGACAGCCTACGAGCAGTACTTC
>.|TRBV27|TRBJ2-7|TRBD2
CASSWTSGNYEQYF
TGTGCCAGCAGTTGGACTAGCGGGAACTACGAGCAGTACTTC
>.|TRBV6-6|TRBJ2-7|.
CASSYERGGFEQYF
TGTGCCAGCAGTTACGAACGCGGCGGTTTCGAGCAGTACTTC
>.|TRBV9|TRBJ2-3|.
CASSVEQLGDTQYF
TGTGCCAGCAGCGTAGAACAGCTTGGGGATACGCAGTATTTT
>.|TRBV5-4|TRBJ2-3|.
CASSFASGSTDTQYF
TGTGCCAGCAGCTTCGCTTCAGGGAGCACAGATACGCAGTATTTT
>.|TRBV10-3|TRBJ1-1|.
CAISEAQLNTEAFF
TGTGCCATCAGTGAGGCACAGTTGAACACTGAAGCTTTCTTT
>few|TRBV5-8|TRBJ1-5|TRBD1
CASSSRQGLQPQHF
TGTGCCAGCAGCTCCCGACAGGGTCTTCAGCCCCAGCATTTT
>.|TRBV6-6|TRBJ2-5|TRBD1
CASSSGQPQETQYF
TGTGCCAGCAGTTCGGGACAGCCTCAAGAGACCCAGTACTTC
>.|TRBV20-1|TRBJ2-5|.
CSARALETQYF
TGCAGTGCTAGAGCGTTAGAGACCCAGTACTTC
>.|TRBV5-1|TRBJ2-3|TRBD1
CASKSVGTGGTDTQYF
TGCGCCAGCAAGTCCGTGGGGACAGGGGGCACAGATACGCAGTATTTT
>.|TRBV5-1|TRBJ1-1|.
CASSPIQGANTEAFF
TGCGCCAGCAGCCCCATACAGGGCGCGAACACTGAAGCTTTCTTT
>many|TRBV9|TRBJ1-1|.
CASSVGSGLMNTEAFF
TGTGCCAGCAGCGTAGGGTCAGGTCTAATGAACACTGAAGCTTTCTTT
>.|TRBV20-1|TRBJ2-7|.
CSASGPNSYEQYF
TGCAGTGCTAGTGGGCCCAACAGCTACGAGCAGTACTTC
>.|TRBV5-1|TRBJ2-2|.
CASSFGTPGELFF
TGCGCCAGCAGCTTTGGGACTCCCGGGGAGCTGTTTTTT
>.|TRBV18|TRBJ1-6|TRBD1
CASSPGQGSVSPLHF
TGTGCCAGCTCACCAGGACAGGGTTCGGTTTCACCCCTCCACTTT
>.|TRBV7-3|TRBJ2-1|.
CASSLMAGNEQFF
TGTGCCAGCAGCTTAATGGCGGGGAATGAGCAGTTCTTC
>.|TRBV6-6|TRBJ2-1|TRBD2
CASRAGGPGDEQFF
TGTGCCAGCAGAGCGGGGGGGCCCGGAGATGAGCAGTTCTTC
>.|TRBV5-1|TRBJ2-5|TRBD1
CASSPRTGEETQYF
TGCGCCAGCAGCCCCCGGACAGGGGAAGAGACCCAGTACTTC
>.|TRBV6-1|TRBJ1-4|.
CASSERFGATNEKLFF
TGTGCCAGCAGTGAAAGATTCGGGGCAACTAATGAAAAACTGTTTTTT
>.|TRBV12-3/TRBV12-4|TRBJ1-1|.
CASSQEGGTEAFF
TGTGCCAGCAGCCAGGAGGGGGGGACTGAAGCTTTCTTT
>.|TRBV28|TRBJ1-1|.
CASNLPGNTEAFF
TGTGCCAGCAATCTGCCGGGGAACACTGAAGCTTTCTTT
>.|TRBV5-4|TRBJ2-1|.
CASSLAGQAYNEQFF
TGTGCCAGCAGCTTGGCAGGACAAGCCTACAATGAGCAGTTCTTC
>once|TRBV12-5|TRBJ2-5|TRBD1
CASGLNTGEKTQYF
TGTGCTAGTGGTTTGAATACAGGGGAGAAGACCCAGTACTTC
>.|TRBV7-2|TRBJ1-1|.
CASSLAGIGGFAFF
TGTGCCAGCAGCTTAGCGGGGATTGGAGGGTTTGCTTTCTTT